This TCR beta chain was profiled in a study of CXCR3-negative and CXCR3-positive naive CD8 T cells (dated by TCRdb to about 2019). General notes on the study: Some 130 million TRB reads were obtained in total, roughly 1.5 +/- 0.3 million reads per library. Data from under 12 donors, pooled across two independent experiments, went into the diversity and physicochemical repertoire analyses. TRBV-TRBJ cluster analysis included naive subsets from about 5 donors and memory cells from 3 donors.

Of note for this clonotype: Its antigen remains undetermined.

Data came from a NextSeq 550. The Human TCR Profiling Kit (MiLaboratory) was used to make UMI-labeled 5' RACE TRB cDNA libraries. The full amount of extracted RNA was used for cDNA synthesis, and the full amount of resulting cDNA was used for PCR amplification. Libraries were prepared in parallel with an identical number of PCR cycles. In the original analysis: About 49,000 +/- 11,000 unique UMI-labeled TRB cDNA molecules per library were extracted with MIGEC and MiXCR, with at least two reads per UMI required. An average of around 40,000 +/- 10,000 functional in-frame TRB CDR3 nucleotide clonotypes without stop codons was found per library. After downsampling to 5000 UMI-labeled TRB molecules per sample, diversity metrics, including normalized Shannon-Wiener and Chao1, were computed in VDJtools. For the central five CDR3 residues, VDJtools calculated physicochemical properties weighted by clonotype size, namely interaction energy, strength, volume and Kidera factor 4. The reads went through TCRdb reprocessing, and each CDR3 protein sequence gets one entry with no DNA. The V and J calls shown here were made by TCRdb, not taken from the authors' results. The sample table gives 80,000 to 95,000 distinct CDR3 sequences. The biggest ten clones account for approximately 1.4% of the sample.

The CDR3 runs 16 residues from the cysteine to the phenylalanine. No DNA appears here. CDR1 and CDR2 (MDHEN, SYDVKM) derive from the germline V gene. Each CD8+ T cell subset was flow-sorted in triplicate, with over 250,000 cells per subset placed directly into RLT lysis buffer. Naive CD8+ T cells were defined stringently as CD45RO-CCR7+CD27+CD95- to exclude memory contaminants. Using standard density gradient centrifugation, peripheral blood mononuclear cells were isolated from buffy coats. A FACSAria III was used to flow-sort naive CD8+ T cells into CXCR3-negative and CXCR3-positive populations. Total RNA was extracted from sorted cells with an RNeasy Mini Kit. Study-wide conclusions, independent of this receptor: Freshly isolated PBMCs were used for most assays because CXCR3 expression partially decreased after cryopreservation. Surface CD5, linked to self-reactivity in mice, was comparable between naive subsets; TCR interaction strength was therefore also inferred from TRB CDR3 physicochemical properties. TRB CDR3s from CXCR3-positive naive cells showed higher hydrophobicity (lower Kidera factor 4), lower energy, and higher strength and volume indices than CXCR3-negative naive cells. Both naive subsets had comparably high repertoire diversity, while memory CD8+ T cells had much lower repertoire diversity. Similar TRBV-TRBJ usage was shown by naive CXCR3-negative and CXCR3-positive cells from the same donor, whereas distinct patterns were shown by memory cells.

The receptor chain draws on TRBV28 and TRBJ2-7; TCRdb returns TRBD1, unconfirmable since there is no DNA. Sequencing was done on a sample of naive CXCR3- CD8+ T cells from blood. This specimen's cell subset or site label, interpreted: CD45RO-CCR7+CD27+CD95- naive CD8+ T cells lacking CXCR3 (TNR3-). The sequence was collected from a human donor in good health. Some clones in this sample may be carry-over from other donors' samples. The CDR3 has the sequence CASSLGQTPGLYEQYF.